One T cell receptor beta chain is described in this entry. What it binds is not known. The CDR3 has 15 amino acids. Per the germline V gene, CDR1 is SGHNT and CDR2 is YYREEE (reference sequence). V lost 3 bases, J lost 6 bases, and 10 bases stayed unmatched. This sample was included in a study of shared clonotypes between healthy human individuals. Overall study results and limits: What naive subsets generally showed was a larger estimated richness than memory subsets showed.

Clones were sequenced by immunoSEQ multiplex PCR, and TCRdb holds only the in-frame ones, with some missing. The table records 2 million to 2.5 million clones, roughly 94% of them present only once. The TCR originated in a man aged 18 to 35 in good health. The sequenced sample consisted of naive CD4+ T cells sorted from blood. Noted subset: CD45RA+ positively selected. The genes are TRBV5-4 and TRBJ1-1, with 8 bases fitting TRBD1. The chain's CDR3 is CASSSVTGAGAEAFF. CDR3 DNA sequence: TGTGCCAGCAGCTCAGTGACAGGGGCTGGTGCTGAAGCTTTCTTT.